This T cell receptor beta chain was recorded in a study of beta chain features in type 1 diabetes. The study reverse transcribed the entire isolated RNA, so it sequenced expressed TCRB transcripts. Assay: immunoSEQ multiplex PCR; the TCRdb copy retains only in-frame clones and omits some. The repertoire holds over 40,000 clones, with about 50% as singletons. A remark on this clone: Antigen specificity is unknown.

Regarding the study as a whole: In type 1 diabetes patients, VDJ junctions had fewer insertions; deletions at these junctions were more frequent.

J was trimmed by 8 bases and V by 1 base; bases with no gene match: 7. The CDR3 loop spans 15 amino acids. Germline V gene sequence: CDR1 SEHNR, CDR2 FQNEAQ (reference sequence). The V call is TRBV7-9, the J call TRBJ1-4, with TRBD1 identical over 7 bases. Specimen: stem cell memory CD4+ T cells from blood. This clonotype was sampled from a woman in her 30s in good health. CDR3 in amino acids: CASSLGDRAAEKLFF. The CDR3, as DNA: TGTGCCAGCAGCTTAGGTGACAGGGCAGCCGAAAAACTGTTTTTT.